One and the same sample provided the 9 T cell receptor beta chains below, sequenced in a study of T cells expressing NK-cell markers. TCRdb reworked the 5' RACE reads into one entry per CDR3 protein, no DNA. In total, the table holds 300,000 to 450,000 distinct CDR3 sequences. The sequenced sample consisted of blood T cells: a sorted CD56 or NKG2C T cell subset, CD4+ or CD8+ T cells, or bulk PBMC T cells (not recorded which). All receptors derive from a man aged 18-75 years in good health.

V gene TRBV5-1 combines with J gene TRBJ2-2. CDR1 is SGHRS and CDR2 is YFSETQ in the germline V gene. The CDR3 consists of 16 residues. CDR3 amino acids: CASGVGVVLGTGELFF.

The rearrangement uses TRBV4-2 and TRBJ2-3; checking the TCRdb D call of TRBD1 is not possible without DNA. Looked up from germline, CDR1 is LGHNA and CDR2 is YNFKEQ. The length of the CDR3 is 17 residues. The CDR3 loop reads CASSQEDGGPSLDTQYF.

The rearrangement joins TRBV24-1 to TRBJ2-3; TCRdb selects TRBD1, and the lack of DNA leaves this call unchecked. The CDR3 spans 13 residues. CDR1 is KGHDR and CDR2 is SFDVKD in the germline V gene. The CDR3: CATSDMIGGSYYF.

The chain combines TRBV11-2 with TRBJ2-3. CDR1 SGHAT and CDR2 FQNNGV come from the germline V gene. This CDR3 spans 16 amino acids. The CDR3 is CASRPSWRPSTDTQYF.

V is TRBV2 and J is TRBJ1-2. The CDR3 extends over 16 amino acids. Germline V gene data show CDR1 as SNHLY and CDR2 as FYNNEI. CDR3: CASSEAAGFANYGYTF.

The V gene is TRBV6-2 or TRBV6-3, the J gene TRBJ2-5. Germline V gene data show CDR1 as MNHEY and CDR2 as SVGEGT. The CDR3 contains 12 residues. CDR3 amino acids: CASTSTKETQYF.

V and J are TRBV2 and TRBJ2-5; there is no DNA to check the TCRdb D call of TRBD2. Germline-derived CDR1 and CDR2 are SNHLY and FYNNEI. The CDR3 contains 12 residues. CDR3 amino acids: CASTPWRETQYF.

The chain links TRBV5-1 to TRBJ1-4; the TCRdb D gene call, TRBD1, has no DNA to confirm it. Germline CDR1 reads SGHRS; CDR2 reads YFSETQ. This CDR3 region has 14 residues. The CDR3 spells CASSRTGGGEKLFF.

The chain uses TRBV6-5 and TRBJ2-7; the TCRdb call, TRBD1, lacks DNA for checking. Germline V lookup: CDR1 MNHEY, CDR2 SVGAGI. CDR3 length equals 15 residues. CDR3 amino acids: CASSLQGGSGYEQYF.